One and the same sample provided the 3 T cell receptor beta chains below, sequenced in a study of identical twins. Using its own MiXCR run on the 5' RACE reads, TCRdb lists one record per CDR3 protein. The data hold under 900,000 distinct CDR3 sequences, with over 9% observed a single time. This same sample was also part of a study on yellow fever vaccine responses in identical twins.

Specimen: PBMCs. All receptors come from a woman between 18 and 29 years old in good health.

Only a few counts were recorded for this clonotype. The chain uses TRBV6-6 and TRBJ1-6; possible D gene TRBD1, 5 bases. The V end was cut by 2 bases, the J end by 14 bases, with 10 bases between. The CDR3 is 12 amino acids. CDR1 is MNHNY and CDR2 is SVGAGI in the germline V gene (reference sequence). Written as DNA, the CDR3 is TGTGCCAGCAGTTACGAAGGGACCTCCCTCCACTTT. Encoded protein: CASSYEGTSLHF.

The chain has TRBV4-1 and TRBJ2-1, with 8 nucleotides matching TRBD2. Germline V lookup: CDR1 MGHRA, CDR2 YSYEKL. The CDR3 length is 20 residues. The V and J ends lost 3 bases and 0 bases, in that order; junction bases with no gene match: 16. The CDR3 region is CASSHNPSGLAGGSYNEQFF. The CDR3 DNA sequence: TGCGCCAGCAGCCACAACCCGTCGGGACTTGCGGGGGGCTCCTACAATGAGCAGTTCTTC.

The rearrangement uses TRBV28 and TRBJ2-1, with TRBD1 identical over 9 bases. With 4 bases clipped from V and 6 bases from J, the junction kept 16 bases outside the gene matches. The CDR3 sequence is 18 residues long. From germline, CDR1 is MDHEN and CDR2 SYDVKM. As DNA, the CDR3 is TGTGCCAGCAGTTCCCTCCCCGGACAGGGGCTAAGACGCAATGAGCAGTTCTTC. Encoded protein: CASSSLPGQGLRRNEQFF.